This T cell receptor (beta chain) was identified in a study of Ad26.COV2.S vaccination and SARS-CoV-2 variants. The wider study: Dosing was one shot or two shots 56 days apart. General observations from the study: Reported post-vaccination CD8+ and CD4+ T cell responses to spike showed substantial breadth.

A note on this clone: Its specificity is unknown.

Clones were read by immunoSEQ multiplex PCR, and TCRdb kept only the in-frame ones, dropping some. The table lists some 420,000 clones, around nine tenths of them singletons, with approximately 4% in the top ten. The length of the CDR3 is 16 residues. The germline V and J ends were trimmed by 0 bases and 4 bases, with 12 bases remaining between them. Germline V gene lookup returns CDR1 MGHRA and CDR2 YSYEKL. The sample's treatment: about 20 received Ad26.COV2.S at low or high dose, single or two shots; roughly five received placebo; per-sample allocation not given. Material that was analyzed had been drawn on day 63 after the first vaccine or placebo injection. An adult of 18-55 years in Boston served as donor. Wuhan-strain spike was delivered by a replication-incompetent Ad26 vector.

This chain connects TRBV4-1 to TRBJ2-2; TRBD1 is a possible D gene (5 bases). Specimen: peripheral blood, collected in a trial of Ad26.COV2.S vaccine versus placebo. The receptor's source is a person between 18 and 59 years old who received the Ad26.COV2.S COVID-19 vaccine or a placebo. In DNA form, the CDR3 reads TGCGCCAGCAGCCAAGACCCAGGGCGGATCACCGGGGAGCTGTTTTTT. Translated, it gives CASSQDPGRITGELFF.